This entry is about one T cell receptor beta chain. Its antigen is undetermined. The germline gives CDR1 MNHEY, CDR2 SVGAGI. V gave up 2 bases and J gave up 7 bases; unmatched junction bases: 9. This CDR3 contains 15 residues. Every one of the patients relapsed after autologous stem cell transplantation (brentuximab vedotin exposure was variable). Measured with immunoSEQ multiplex PCR; TCRdb has only the in-frame clones, and not every one. Seen here are some 150,000 clones, approximately 72% observed once, and the top ten hold roughly 10%. These data belong to a study of PD-1 blockade in classical Hodgkin lymphoma. General observations from the study: Diversity in CD4+ TCRs, unlike that measured in CD8+ TCRs, had risen significantly by C4D1. It was among complete responders that baseline diversity resembled that of newly diagnosed patients.

The receptor was derived from a human donor with classical Hodgkin lymphoma. V usage is TRBV6-5 and J usage is TRBJ1-1; 8 bases are shared with TRBD1. Sequenced here: peripheral blood mononuclear cells (PBMCs), sampled before the second cycle of nivolumab. The CDR3 region has the DNA TGTGCCAGCAGTTACCCGGACAGGGCCCCCTTTGAAGCTTTCTTT. This translates into CASSYPDRAPFEAFF.